This is a list of T cell receptor beta chains from one sample in a study of T cells in Graves' hyperthyroidism and ophthalmopathy. Using its own MiXCR run on the multiplex PCR reads, TCRdb lists one record per CDR3 protein. The table records about 500,000 distinct CDR3 sequences, 13% to 15% of them present only once. The sample taken for sequencing was blood. The receptor set was obtained from a woman aged 18-35 years with Graves' hyperthyroidism. Both conserved end residues are part of each CDR3. The D gene is left open where the match is weak. Clone size is stated in some rows and not others, as once, few, many or a class when expanded.

cdr3_aa: CAWSVPGHPSNQPQHF
cdr3_nt: TGTGCCTGGAGTGTACCGGGTCACCCTAGCAATCAGCCCCAGCATTTT
v_call: TRBV30
d_call: NA
j_call: TRBJ1-5
clone_size: NA

cdr3_aa: CSAGTSATYEQYF
cdr3_nt: TGCAGTGCAGGGACTAGCGCAACCTACGAGCAGTACTTC
v_call: TRBV20-1
d_call: TRBD2
j_call: TRBJ2-7
clone_size: NA

cdr3_aa: CATSDQTGTFF
cdr3_nt: TGTGCCACCAGTGATCAAACCGGGACCTTCTTT
v_call: TRBV24-1
d_call: NA
j_call: TRBJ1-1
clone_size: NA

cdr3_aa: CASSLDRPMVIAFF
cdr3_nt: TGCGCCAGCAGCTTGGACCGGCCAATGGTGATAGCTTTCTTT
v_call: TRBV5-1
d_call: NA
j_call: TRBJ1-1
clone_size: NA

cdr3_aa: CASSQETSGRAGEQFF
cdr3_nt: TGCGCCAGCAGCCAAGAAACTAGCGGGAGGGCCGGAGAGCAGTTCTTC
v_call: TRBV4-1
d_call: TRBD2
j_call: TRBJ2-1
clone_size: few

cdr3_aa: CASSFTGNTEAFF
cdr3_nt: TGTGCCAGCAGTTTTACGGGGAACACTGAAGCTTTCTTT
v_call: TRBV27
d_call: NA
j_call: TRBJ1-1
clone_size: many

cdr3_aa: CASSIPGTSSYEQYF
cdr3_nt: TGTGCCAGTAGTATACCCGGGACATCTTCCTACGAGCAGTACTTC
v_call: TRBV19
d_call: NA
j_call: TRBJ2-7
clone_size: many

cdr3_aa: CASRVRTAGQPQHF
cdr3_nt: TGTGCCAGTAGGGTGAGGACAGCAGGGCAGCCCCAGCATTTT
v_call: TRBV19
d_call: NA
j_call: TRBJ1-5
clone_size: many

cdr3_aa: CASSAPMAGGTDTQYF
cdr3_nt: TGTGCCAGCAGCGCGCCGATGGCGGGAGGCACAGATACGCAGTATTTT
v_call: TRBV12-3/TRBV12-4
d_call: TRBD2
j_call: TRBJ2-3
clone_size: NA

cdr3_aa: CASSFVLVAPNYYYEQYF
cdr3_nt: TGTGCCAGCAGTTTTGTTTTGGTAGCGCCGAATTACTACTACGAGCAGTACTTC
v_call: TRBV27
d_call: NA
j_call: TRBJ2-7
clone_size: NA

cdr3_aa: CASSFQQGVDTQYF
cdr3_nt: TGTGCCAGCAGTTTCCAACAGGGGGTGGATACGCAGTATTTT
v_call: TRBV28
d_call: TRBD1
j_call: TRBJ2-3
clone_size: many

cdr3_aa: CASSPLYGSSYNEQFF
cdr3_nt: TGTGCCAGCTCACCCCTATACGGTAGCTCCTACAATGAGCAGTTCTTC
v_call: TRBV18
d_call: NA
j_call: TRBJ2-1
clone_size: many

cdr3_aa: CASSEGGNTEAFF
cdr3_nt: TGTGCCAGCAGTGAAGGAGGGAACACTGAAGCTTTCTTT
v_call: TRBV6-1
d_call: NA
j_call: TRBJ1-1
clone_size: many

cdr3_aa: CASSLYSRSPGYTF
cdr3_nt: TGTGCCAGCAGCCTTTATTCCAGGTCTCCCGGCTACACCTTC
v_call: TRBV3-1
d_call: NA
j_call: TRBJ1-2
clone_size: NA

cdr3_aa: CSTGTSGSPTYNEQFF
cdr3_nt: TGCAGTACAGGGACTAGCGGGAGCCCAACCTACAATGAGCAGTTCTTC
v_call: TRBV20-1
d_call: TRBD2
j_call: TRBJ2-1
clone_size: many

cdr3_aa: CASSPGGAGLSYNEQFF
cdr3_nt: TGCGCCAGCAGCCCGGGGGGAGCGGGCCTTTCCTACAATGAGCAGTTCTTC
v_call: TRBV4-1
d_call: TRBD2
j_call: TRBJ2-1
clone_size: NA

cdr3_aa: CASSLALKWGSRTDTQYF
cdr3_nt: TGTGCCAGCAGTTTAGCCCTCAAGTGGGGCAGCCGCACAGATACGCAGTATTTT
v_call: TRBV12-3/TRBV12-4
d_call: NA
j_call: TRBJ2-3
clone_size: many

cdr3_aa: CASRVGQGATDTQYF
cdr3_nt: TGTGCCAGCAGAGTAGGACAGGGGGCCACAGATACGCAGTATTTT
v_call: TRBV6-5
d_call: TRBD1
j_call: TRBJ2-3
clone_size: many

cdr3_aa: CASSQGGSGTDTQYF
cdr3_nt: TGTGCCAGCAGCCAAGGTGGGAGCGGCACAGATACGCAGTATTTT
v_call: TRBV4-2
d_call: NA
j_call: TRBJ2-3
clone_size: few

cdr3_aa: CASSYEAGGTNPNIQYF
cdr3_nt: TGTGCCAGCAGTTACGAAGCGGGGGGTACGAATCCAAACATTCAGTACTTC
v_call: TRBV6-1
d_call: TRBD2
j_call: TRBJ2-4
clone_size: many

cdr3_aa: CASSQGTSTDTQYF
cdr3_nt: TGTGCCAGCAGCCAAGGGACCAGCACAGATACGCAGTATTTT
v_call: TRBV3-1
d_call: NA
j_call: TRBJ2-3
clone_size: many

cdr3_aa: CAWSATRNQPQHF
cdr3_nt: TGTGCCTGGAGTGCCACACGCAATCAGCCCCAGCATTTT
v_call: TRBV30
d_call: NA
j_call: TRBJ1-5
clone_size: many

cdr3_aa: CASSWTPLSSYNEQFF
cdr3_nt: TGTGCCAGCAGCTGGACGCCCCTGAGTTCCTACAATGAGCAGTTCTTC
v_call: TRBV11-2
d_call: NA
j_call: TRBJ2-1
clone_size: few

cdr3_aa: CASSAHEGNTIYF
cdr3_nt: TGTGCCAGCAGCGCCCACGAAGGAAACACCATATATTTT
v_call: TRBV9
d_call: NA
j_call: TRBJ1-3
clone_size: NA

cdr3_aa: CASSSGTGKYEQYF
cdr3_nt: TGTGCCAGCAGTTCCGGGACAGGGAAATACGAGCAGTACTTC
v_call: TRBV6-1
d_call: TRBD1
j_call: TRBJ2-7
clone_size: few

cdr3_aa: CASRKDRGDGYTF
cdr3_nt: TGTGCCAGCAGAAAGGACAGGGGGGATGGCTACACCTTC
v_call: TRBV11-3
d_call: TRBD1
j_call: TRBJ1-2
clone_size: many

cdr3_aa: CASSSGTGANTGELFF
cdr3_nt: TGCGCCAGCAGCTCCGGGACAGGGGCGAACACCGGGGAGCTGTTTTTT
v_call: TRBV5-1
d_call: TRBD1
j_call: TRBJ2-2
clone_size: many

cdr3_aa: CVSSALAQSTDTQYF
cdr3_nt: TGTGTCAGCAGCGCCCTAGCCCAAAGCACAGATACGCAGTATTTT
v_call: TRBV9
d_call: NA
j_call: TRBJ2-3
clone_size: NA

cdr3_aa: CASSLVAGGAGELFF
cdr3_nt: TGCGCCAGCAGCTTGGTGGCGGGAGGCGCCGGGGAGCTGTTTTTT
v_call: TRBV5-1
d_call: TRBD2
j_call: TRBJ2-2
clone_size: many

cdr3_aa: CASTGQSSYEQYF
cdr3_nt: TGTGCCAGCACCGGACAGAGCTCCTACGAGCAGTACTTC
v_call: TRBV6-2/TRBV6-3
d_call: NA
j_call: TRBJ2-7
clone_size: many

cdr3_aa: CASNPSSGSAEQFF
cdr3_nt: TGTGCCAGCAACCCTTCTAGCGGGAGCGCTGAGCAGTTCTTC
v_call: TRBV9
d_call: TRBD2
j_call: TRBJ2-1
clone_size: NA